The table lists the clone carrying this T cell receptor (beta chain) with a count of one. Its cognate antigen is unknown. The data are from a study of T cells after yellow fever vaccination. MiXCR, applied by TCRdb to the 5' RACE reads, yields one record per CDR3 protein. The table records approximately 550,000 distinct CDR3 sequences, 15% to 20% of them present only once. Findings of the study overall: Weaker in magnitude, the secondary response showed a faster peak on day 5 versus 15. Some clonotypes were seen in both the CD4 and the CD8 compartments. These made up a small share and likely arose from convergent recombination.

Germline V gene data show CDR1 as SGHTS and CDR2 as YDEGEE. V dropped 5 bases and J dropped 1 base, with 9 bases sitting between them. The CDR3 is 13 amino acids. This clonotype was obtained from a man aged 25 to 45 who received the YFV17D yellow fever vaccine. J is TRBJ2-5 and V is TRBV5-8; possible D gene TRBD1, 6 bases. Specimen: PBMCs, collected 15 days after the yellow fever booster vaccination. CDR3 nucleotide sequence: TGTGCCAGCAGGAGGACAGCCCAAGAGACCCAGTACTTC. The encoded protein is CASRRTAQETQYF.